This TCR beta chain came from a study of cytomegalovirus exposure and HLA in healthy donors. The PCR used 60 Vbeta and 13 Jbeta primers. Assay used: immunoSEQ multiplex PCR; TCRdb lists only in-frame clones, some missing. The repertoire holds approximately 300,000 clones, with 75% to 90% as singletons. Notes on this clone: Its specificity is not known.

Findings and limits, study-wide: A later analysis found most CMV-associated TCR beta chains apparently HLA-restricted.

The ends lost 2 bases at V and 4 bases at J; junction bases unmatched: 11. Per germline, CDR1 LNHNV and CDR2 YYDKDF (reference sequence). This CDR3 region has 17 residues. V usage is TRBV15 and J usage is TRBJ2-7; 10 positions agree with TRBD1. This receptor was identified in a girl aged 2 to 9 in good health and CMV-seronegative. The source material was PBMCs. The CDR3 region is CATSRPSGTGAPYEQYF. In DNA, the CDR3 is TGTGCCACCAGCAGACCCTCCGGGACAGGGGCTCCGTACGAGCAGTACTTC.